Included here is one T cell receptor beta chain sequence, with context. The antigen remains undetermined. The data derive from a study of shared clonotypes between healthy human individuals. From CD4+ cells came CD45RA+ naive and CD45RA-negative memory subsets. Study-wide points: The researchers took only blood, and tissue repertoires probably look different.

Several immunoSEQ plates held equal portions of the genomic DNA taken from each subset. This table comes from immunoSEQ multiplex PCR, and its TCRdb copy is limited to in-frame clones, with some not included. The table shows around 2.3 million clones, with approximately 96% occurring only once. The TCR comes from a young man in good health. Sequences were obtained from naive CD4+ T cells sorted from blood. Subset: CD45RA+ positively selected.

CDR3 loop: CASSSPQGLVYEQYF. The CDR3 DNA is TGTGCCAGCAGCTCCCCCCAGGGTTTGGTCTATGAGCAGTACTTC. The V call is TRBV7-8, the J call TRBJ2-7; maybe TRBD1 (5 bases). The V gene lost 4 bases and the J gene lost 7 bases, with 20 bases spanning the gap. Germline V CDR1 and CDR2: SGHVS, FQNEAQ. The CDR3 is 15 amino acids.